The count of the clone carrying this T cell receptor beta chain is one. In terms of age and location, participants ranged from roughly 18 to 95 years and lived in approximately 26 US areas. This specimen comes from a study of blood T cell repertoires in COVID-19. In the source study's methods: Reference gene primer amplification in the assay estimated nucleated cell counts. Libraries were prepared by immunoSEQ multiplex PCR; TCRdb keeps only in-frame clonotypes and omits some of them. The V and J calls and clone size are taken from that table; D and trimming were inferred from the DNA. There are some 260,000 clones in the sample; around 80% occur only once, and under 4.5% lies in the top ten. The ends were cut back, 4 bases at V and 10 bases at J, with 16 bases in the middle. Germline loops: CDR1 SGHDN, CDR2 FVKESK. The length of the CDR3 is 13 residues.

The sample taken for sequencing was PBMCs or T cells enriched from blood (not recorded which). The rearrangement links TRBV14 to TRBJ1-1; the D gene is possibly TRBD1 (5 bases). This clonotype originated in a man aged 25-45 years with acute COVID-19. This chain's CDR3 is CASSPEMNGGAFF. DNA of the CDR3: TGTGCCAGCAGCCCCGAGATGAACGGGGGAGCTTTCTTT.